What follows are 5 T cell receptor beta chains derived from one specimen sequenced in a study of CD8 T cells in ankylosing spondylitis. From the 5' RACE reads, TCRdb called clonotypes with MiXCR, one entry per CDR3 protein. Of about 130,000 distinct CDR3 sequences listed, roughly 6.6% were seen once; the top ten hold roughly an eighth. Sequenced sample: blood, either unsorted or a sorted T cell fraction (not recorded which). These receptors originate from a male donor with ankylosing spondylitis or in good health (not recorded which).

The gene calls are TRBV19 and TRBJ2-1, with 8 bases fitting TRBD1. Losses at the gene ends were 7 bases for V and 7 bases for J; bases not matched to a gene: 3. Germline CDR1 reads LNHDA; CDR2 reads SQIVND (reference sequence). The CDR3 contains 12 residues. The CDR3 bases are TGTGCCAGTAAGGACAGGGTTAATGAGCAGTTCTTC. Its protein product is CASKDRVNEQFF.

There are many counts of this clonotype. This chain links TRBV7-2 with TRBJ2-2, with D tentatively TRBD1 or TRBD2 (5 bases each). Germline V gives CDR1 SGHTA, CDR2 FQGNSA. The CDR3 extends over 16 amino acids. Trimming left V 2 bases short and J 0 bases short, with 10 bases between. In DNA, the CDR3 is TGTGCCAGCAGCTTATGGGGGACCGCGAACACCGGGGAGCTGTTTTTT. This encodes CASSLWGTANTGELFF.

This clonotype was picked up many times. This chain uses TRBV20-1 with TRBJ2-5; 14 positions agree with TRBD2. From germline, CDR1 is DFQATT and CDR2 SNEGSKA (reference sequence). This CDR3 comprises 14 residues. The trim removed 3 bases at V and 3 bases at J, leaving 0 bases unmatched. The CDR3 region has the DNA TGCAGTGCTAGGGGACTAGCGGGGGAAGAGACCCAGTACTTC. Its protein is CSARGLAGEETQYF.

The sample holds many counts of this clonotype. This chain uses TRBV6-1 with TRBJ2-5; maybe TRBD2 (5 bases). Germline V gives CDR1 MNHNS, CDR2 SASEGT. Trimming took 4 bases from V and 5 from J, leaving 11 bases between them. The CDR3 covers 13 residues. The CDR3: CASSARPGETQYF. CDR3 DNA: TGTGCCAGCAGTGCCAGGCCGGGGGAGACCCAGTACTTC.

This clonotype was recorded many times. The chain employs TRBV20-1 and TRBJ1-1; 8 bases align to TRBD1. Trimming removed 5 bases from V and 3 bases from J; junction bases left unmatched: 5. Germline V lookup: CDR1 DFQATT, CDR2 SNEGSKA (reference sequence). The CDR3 sequence is 13 residues long. In nucleotides, the CDR3 is TGCAGTGCTCGACAGGGGAGATACACTGAAGCTTTCTTT. Its protein product is CSARQGRYTEAFF.